This T cell receptor beta chain originates from a study of T-cell reconstitution after alpha-beta-depleted transplantation in children. During its preparation, the TCRbeta library received unique molecular identifiers. TCRdb independently ran MiXCR on the PCR reads; one entry per CDR3 protein. Of 540,000 or so distinct CDR3 sequences in the sample, roughly 24% were seen once. Notes on the study in general: There were some patients whose high TCRbeta diversity at day 60 came from surviving recipient T cells and thymic progenitors. Fresh T-cell production supplied most of the T-cell counts and diversity seen one year after transplant.

This clonotype was recorded many times. Antigen unknown. Germline CDR1 is SEHNR and CDR2 is FQNEAQ (reference sequence). The CDR3 sequence is 14 residues long. With V trimmed by 4 bases and J by 5 bases, 3 bases remained unmatched. V usage is TRBV7-9 and J usage is TRBJ2-5; 11 nucleotides agree with TRBD2. The source is a boy under two years old who had a stem cell transplant for acute myeloid leukemia, so the T cells may come from the graft donor. Sequenced here: PBMCs, mostly from graft donor cells, sampled 360 days after TCRalphabeta/CD19-depleted stem cell transplant. CDR3 in DNA: TGTGCCAGCAGCTCGACTAGCGGGGTTGAGACCCAGTACTTC. It encodes CASSSTSGVETQYF.